These 17 T cell receptor beta chains were sequenced from one sample in a study of regulatory T cells in long-lasting Graves disease. To make TCR beta libraries, researchers used iRepertoire HTBI primers and Arm-PCR of CDR3 regions. From the multiplex PCR reads, TCRdb called clonotypes with MiXCR, one entry per CDR3 protein. The table has about 460,000 distinct CDR3 sequences, 14% seen once. Time point defined: newly diagnosed GD, antithyroid drugs for less than 3 months. RNA extracted from PBMCs served as the sequencing template. The same specimen was also included in a second study, on T cells in Graves' hyperthyroidism and ophthalmopathy.

Here the sequenced sample was peripheral blood mononuclear cells (PBMCs), taken at new diagnosis, from a patient treated with antithyroid drugs. Receptors were obtained from a woman in her 50s with Graves disease.

Comment on this clonotype: Germline and junction disagree at one end, which may indicate a read error. The V and J genes are TRBV9 and TRBJ2-1; 9 nucleotides align to TRBD2. The CDR3 is made up of 16 amino acids. CDR1 is SGDLS, CDR2 YYNGEE, per germline. CDR3 sequence reads: CASSPIIAGVYNGQFF. The CDR3 coding sequence is TGTGCCAGTTCGCCGATTATAGCGGGAGTGTACAATGGGCAGTTCTTC. Full variable domain (missing parts from reference TRBV9 and TRBJ2-1): DSGVTQTPKHLITATGQRVTLRCSPRSGDLSVYWYQQSLDQGLQFLIQYYNGEERAKGNILERFSAQQFPDLHSELNLSSLELGDSALYFCASSPIIAGVYNGQFFGPGTRLTVL.

CDR3 DNA sequence: TGCAGTGCTAGAGATTTTTGGGGGCAGAAGAAAGAAAAACTGTTTTTT. Protein: CSARDFWGQKKEKLFF. The chain uses TRBV20-1 and TRBJ1-4; D perhaps matches TRBD1 (6 bases). This CDR3 is built from 16 residues. V lost 0 bases and J lost 8, with 19 bases in between. Germline V gives CDR1 DFQATT, CDR2 SNEGSKA (reference sequence).

This clonotype was counted many times. This sequence joins TRBV11-2 and TRBJ2-5; 10 bases are a match to TRBD2. CDR3 length: 21 amino acids. J lost 0 bases, V lost 0 bases, and 16 bases had no gene match. Germline V gives CDR1 SGHAT, CDR2 FQNNGV. In nucleotides, the CDR3 is TGTGCCAGCAGCTTAGACCCTAGCGGGAGACAAACCGATGCTTACCAAGAGACCCAGTACTTC. Encoded protein: CASSLDPSGRQTDAYQETQYF.

This clonotype was picked up many times. This chain connects TRBV7-3 to TRBJ2-2; D not resolved. V was trimmed by 4 bases and J by 5 bases, leaving 11 bases between them. This CDR3 region has 14 residues. The germline CDR1 and CDR2 sequences are SGHTA and FQGTGA. CDR3: CASSSTGETGELFF. The CDR3 DNA follows: TGTGCCAGCAGCTCGACCGGAGAGACCGGGGAGCTGTTTTTT.

This clonotype has a handful of counts. This chain uses TRBV5-5 with TRBJ1-1; D unresolved. Trimming stripped 3 bases from V and 0 bases from J, with 9 bases between. Germline V gene data show CDR1 as SGHKS and CDR2 as YYEKEE (reference sequence). The CDR3 is 14 residues long. The CDR3 DNA follows: TGTGCCAGCAGCTCGCAGATCATGAACACTGAAGCTTTCTTT. Amino acids: CASSSQIMNTEAFF.

This clonotype has a count of ten or more. The chain is built from TRBV6-2 or TRBV6-3 and TRBJ2-7, with 7 positions matching TRBD1. The length of the CDR3 is 14 residues. Germline lookup yields CDR1 MNHEY and CDR2 SVGEGT. V lost 5 bases to trimming and J lost 1 base; unmatched junction nucleotides: 5. The CDR3 protein is CASSGARGSYEQYF. The CDR3 DNA sequence: TGTGCCAGCAGTGGGGCCAGGGGGTCCTACGAGCAGTACTTC.

This sequence joins TRBV10-1 and TRBJ1-5; no clear D gene. The CDR3 totals 16 residues. CDR1 is WNHNN and CDR2 is SYGVQD in the germline V gene (reference sequence). Deletions cut 1 base from V and 0 bases from J, with 10 bases between. The CDR3 region has the DNA TGCGCCAGCAGTGAGTGCTGGTCTTATAGCAATCAGCCCCAGCATTTT. This sequence encodes CASSECWSYSNQPQHF.

This clonotype was counted at least ten times. The V call is TRBV20-1, the J call TRBJ2-3, with TRBD2 as a possible D gene (6 bases). The CDR3 has 13 amino acids. V dropped 6 bases and J dropped 3 bases, with 13 bases sitting between them. CDR1 DFQATT and CDR2 SNEGSKA come from the germline V gene (reference sequence). CDR3 loop: CSAAAGMTDTQYF. The CDR3 region has the DNA TGCAGTGCCGCAGCGGGTATGACAGATACGCAGTATTTT.

Many counts were recorded for this clonotype. The chain joins TRBV30 to TRBJ1-1; no firm D call. The CDR3 covers 13 residues. V was trimmed by 2 bases and J by 3 bases, leaving 10 bases between them. CDR1 GTSNPN and CDR2 SVGIG come from the germline V gene (reference sequence). The CDR3 nucleotides read TGTGCCTGGAGTTGGGTCTGGGACACTGAAGCTTTCTTT. The encoded protein is CAWSWVWDTEAFF.

Turning to this clonotype: Mismatch with germline at one junction end may stem from a read error. The chain links TRBV9 to TRBJ1-3; D might be TRBD1 (5 bases). The CDR3 runs 10 residues. The germline CDR1 and CDR2 sequences are SGDLS and YYNGEE. In DNA form, the CDR3 reads TGTGCCACCCGCGAAGGGGACCTTCCTTTC. Amino acid sequence: CATREGDLPF.

This clonotype has ten or more counts. The V gene is TRBV2, the J gene TRBJ2-1; D is perhaps TRBD2 (6 bases). Looked up from germline, CDR1 is SNHLY and CDR2 is FYNNEI. The V and J ends lost 3 bases and 0 bases respectively, with 9 bases between them. The CDR3 covers 15 residues. The CDR3 DNA follows: TGTGCCAGCAGTGAGGACGGGGGCTCCTACAATGAGCAGTTCTTC. It translates to CASSEDGGSYNEQFF.

There are many counts of this clonotype. The CDR3 coding sequence is TGTGCCAGCAGAAGAACAGGGGCCAAGGACGAGCAGTACTTC. Encoded protein: CASRRTGAKDEQYF. The J gene is TRBJ2-7, the V gene TRBV28, with 7 positions matching TRBD1. The CDR3 loop spans 14 amino acids. Germline V gene data show CDR1 as MDHEN and CDR2 as SYDVKM. J gave up 5 bases and V 6 bases, and 10 bases lay outside the gene matches.

The V gene is TRBV5-4, the J gene TRBJ2-3; no clear D gene. With 2 bases removed from V and 0 bases from J, the gap between germline ends came to 7 bases. The germline gives CDR1 SGHNT, CDR2 YYREEE (reference sequence). CDR3 length: 14 residues. CDR3 sequence: CASSFDKSTDTQYF. As DNA, the CDR3 is TGTGCCAGCAGCTTTGACAAGAGCACAGATACGCAGTATTTT.

With regard to this clonotype: A junction end diverges from the germline sequence, so it may reflect a read error. This chain connects TRBV28 to TRBJ2-1; the match to TRBD2 covers 15 bases. Germline CDR1 reads MDHEN; CDR2 reads SYDVKM. This CDR3 spans 17 amino acids. CDR3 region: CASSGTGTSGRRNEQFF. CDR3 nucleotide sequence: TGCGCCAGCAGTGGGACCGGGACTAGCGGGAGGAGGAACGAGCAGTTCTTC. The full variable domain, its missing parts supplied by reference TRBV28 and TRBJ2-1, is DVKVTQSSRYLVKRTGEKVFLECVQDMDHENMFWYRQDPGLGLRLIYFSYDVKMKEKGDIPEGYSVSREKKERFSLILESASTNQTSMYLCASSGTGTSGRRNEQFFGPGTRLTVL.

This chain connects TRBV28 to TRBJ2-3; possibly TRBD2 for D (5 bases). V lost 5 bases to trimming and J lost 2 bases, with 11 bases between them. CDR1 MDHEN and CDR2 SYDVKM come from the germline V gene. This CDR3 has 14 amino acids. The CDR3 DNA sequence: TGTGCCAGCAGTCCTAGCCCGCCCACAGATACGCAGTATTTT. Protein product: CASSPSPPTDTQYF.

There are many counts of this clonotype. The rearrangement uses TRBV5-1 and TRBJ2-7, with a tentative D call TRBD1 (5 bases). Trimming removed 2 bases from V and 3 bases from J, with 15 bases in between. From germline, CDR1 is SGHRS and CDR2 YFSETQ. The CDR3 contains 15 residues. CDR3 bases: TGCGCCAGCAGCTTTACAGGAGATTCCCTCTACGAGCAGTACTTC. Amino acid sequence: CASSFTGDSLYEQYF.

This clonotype was observed a handful of times. V is TRBV6-4 and J is TRBJ1-2; 7 bases are a match to TRBD1. This CDR3 comprises 14 residues. With V trimmed by 0 bases and J by 4 bases, 2 bases remained unmatched. CDR1 is MRHNA, CDR2 SNTAGT, per germline. The CDR3 protein is CASSDSAGGYGYTF. In DNA form, the CDR3 reads TGTGCCAGCAGTGACTCAGCAGGGGGCTATGGCTACACCTTC.